This T cell receptor (beta chain) was identified in a study of OX40 agonist ivuxolimab in advanced cancers. CDR3 length equals 14 residues. Germline V gives CDR1 LNHDA, CDR2 SQIVND (reference sequence). The V segment lost 7 bases and the J segment 0 bases; nucleotides outside the gene matches: 4. TCRdb's table, derived via immunoSEQ multiplex PCR, lists solely in-frame clones and lacks some. The sample yields fewer than 140,000 clones, 75% to 95% seen once. The receptor comes from an adult with an advanced solid tumor such as melanoma, head and neck, liver or kidney cancer. V usage is TRBV19 and J usage is TRBJ2-3; TRBD2 agrees at 7 bases. The sample here was CD4+ or CD8+ T cells sorted from blood, taken in a trial of the OX40 agonist ivuxolimab. CDR3 sequence (DNA): TGTGCCAGTAACGGCGGGGGAAGCACAGATACGCAGTATTTT. Encoded protein: CASNGGGSTDTQYF.